This entry lists 22 T cell receptor beta chains sequenced from one sample in a study of OX40 agonist ivuxolimab in advanced cancers. Repertoires were generated with immunoSEQ multiplex PCR, while TCRdb's copy carries only in-frame clones and drops some. The table lists around 60,000 clones, about 90% of them singletons. The sequenced sample was CD4+ or CD8+ T cells sorted from blood, obtained in a trial of the OX40 agonist ivuxolimab. Receptor source: an adult with an advanced solid tumor such as melanoma, head and neck, liver or kidney cancer.

The chain joins TRBV27 to TRBJ2-2, with D possibly matching TRBD1 (6 bases). The CDR3 contains 13 residues. The V and J ends lost 5 bases and 5 bases respectively, with 9 bases between them. The germline gives CDR1 MNHEY, CDR2 SMNVEV (reference sequence). CDR3 DNA: TGTGCCAGCAGTCTCGGACAGACCGGGGAGCTGTTTTTT. This codes for CASSLGQTGELFF.

This clone has only one observation. The V and J genes are TRBV6-1 and TRBJ2-2, with D hard to call. Germline loops: CDR1 MNHNS, CDR2 SASEGT. The CDR3 is 13 amino acids. With 7 bases removed from V and 7 bases from J, the gap between germline ends came to 13 bases. As DNA, the CDR3 is TGTGCCAGCATGAAGGGATTCGGCGGGGAGCTGTTTTTT. Protein: CASMKGFGGELFF.

V gene TRBV5-1 combines with J gene TRBJ2-2; D might be TRBD1 or TRBD2, each matching 5 bases. The V gene lost 1 base and the J gene lost 7 bases, with 14 bases spanning the gap. The CDR3 consists of 15 residues. Germline CDR1 SGHRS, CDR2 YFSETQ. In nucleotides, the CDR3 is TGCGCCAGCAGCTTGTTGTTTGGGACGGGCGGGGAGCTGTTTTTT. Encoded protein: CASSLLFGTGGELFF.

This chain links TRBV4-1 with TRBJ2-7; a possible D gene is TRBD1 (5 bases). The V end lost 0 bases, the J end lost 0 bases, and 12 bases lay between the germline ends. Germline V CDR1 and CDR2: MGHRA, YSYEKL. The CDR3 covers 16 residues. CDR3 bases: TGCGCCAGCAGCCAAGATCCAGGGCCTACCTCCTACGAGCAGTACTTC. It codes for CASSQDPGPTSYEQYF.

The V call is TRBV28, the J call TRBJ2-1, with 10 bases matching TRBD2. The CDR3 consists of 17 residues. CDR1 and CDR2 (germline): MDHEN, SYDVKM. J was trimmed by 3 bases and V by 4 bases; bases with no gene match: 9. This CDR3 reads CASSSQDGTSDYNEQFF. CDR3 coding DNA: TGTGCCAGCAGTTCCCAGGACGGGACTAGCGACTACAATGAGCAGTTCTTC.

The table lists this clone with a count of one. V gene TRBV29-1 combines with J gene TRBJ2-7; D uncertain. In germline, CDR1 is SQVTM, CDR2 ANQGSEA. The CDR3 totals 13 residues. V lost 8 bases and J lost 0, with 14 bases in between. DNA for the CDR3: TGCAGCATTCGCGACATTTTCTCCTACGAGCAGTACTTC. Residues: CSIRDIFSYEQYF.

The chain uses TRBV2 and TRBJ2-5; D may be TRBD1 (5 bases). The CDR3 length is 14 residues. The V gene's germline CDR1 is SNHLY and CDR2 FYNNEI. Deletions cut 3 bases from V and 0 bases from J, with 8 bases between. The CDR3 region has the DNA TGTGCCAGCAGTGAGGGGCTGAACCAAGAGACCCAGTACTTC. Its protein product is CASSEGLNQETQYF.

The J gene is TRBJ2-7, the V gene TRBV29-1; 10 nucleotides agree with TRBD1. The CDR3 runs to 12 residues. Germline values: CDR1 SQVTM, CDR2 ANQGSEA. V was clipped by 5 bases and J by 5 bases; unmatched bases: 3. The CDR3 reads CSVTGTGDEQYF. The CDR3 nucleotides read TGCAGCGTTACCGGGACAGGGGACGAGCAGTACTTC.

This chain connects TRBV6-5 to TRBJ2-1, with 8 bases that match TRBD2. From germline, CDR1 is MNHEY and CDR2 SVGAGI. V was pared by 6 bases and J by 5 bases, with 9 bases of the junction left unmatched. This CDR3 is 15 amino acids long. CDR3 loop: CASSSRLASNNEQFF. The CDR3 region has the DNA TGTGCCAGCAGCTCCCGACTAGCGTCGAACAATGAGCAGTTCTTC.

The rearrangement uses TRBV19 and TRBJ2-7; 11 positions match TRBD1. The germline CDR1 and CDR2 sequences are LNHDA and SQIVND (reference sequence). The CDR3 is made up of 16 amino acids. The trim removed 0 bases at V and 5 bases at J, leaving 6 bases unmatched. The CDR3 nucleotides are TGTGCCAGTAGTATAGACGTGGACAGGGGGCAAGACGAGCAGTACTTC. Translating it yields CASSIDVDRGQDEQYF. The whole variable domain, remainder taken from reference TRBV19 and TRBJ2-7, is DGGITQSPKYLFRKEGQNVTLSCEQNLNHDAMYWYRQDPGQGLRLIYYSQIVNDFQKGDIAEGYSVSREKKESFPLTVTSAQKNPTAFYLCASSIDVDRGQDEQYFGPGTRLTVT.

This clone showed up just once. The chain joins TRBV10-3 to TRBJ2-7; 14 bases are a match to TRBD2. V shed 3 bases and J 2 bases; nucleotides not matched to a gene: 6. The germline V gene encodes CDR1 ENHRY and CDR2 SYGVKD. This CDR3 has 17 amino acids. The CDR3 loop is CAISEHGLAGGAYEQYF. The CDR3 DNA follows: TGTGCCATCAGTGAACACGGACTAGCGGGAGGTGCCTACGAGCAGTACTTC.

The chain carries TRBV11-3 and TRBJ2-1; tentative D call: TRBD1 (6 bases). Germline CDR1 and CDR2: SGHNT and YENEEA. Trimming pared 0 bases from V and 7 bases from J, leaving 22 bases between. The CDR3 sequence is 18 residues long. The CDR3 loop reads CASSLDSRTGPFQNEQFF. The CDR3 nucleotides are TGTGCCAGCAGCTTAGATAGTAGAACAGGGCCTTTTCAGAATGAGCAGTTCTTC.

The chain links TRBV29-1 to TRBJ2-7; tentative D call: TRBD2 (5 bases). The V end lost 5 bases, the J end lost 4 bases, and 15 bases lay between the germline ends. CDR3 length: 13 residues. Germline V gene data show CDR1 as SQVTM and CDR2 as ANQGSEA. Here the CDR3 DNA reads TGCAGCGTTTCCTCTGGCGGGCCATACGAGCAGTACTTC. It translates to CSVSSGGPYEQYF.

The chain is built from TRBV7-9 and TRBJ2-1, with TRBD2 identical over 11 bases. CDR3 size: 15 residues. Germline loops: CDR1 SEHNR, CDR2 FQNEAQ (reference sequence). V gave up 6 bases and J gave up 7 bases; unmatched junction bases: 8. The DNA of the CDR3 is TGTGCCAGCAGATTTTTAGCGGGAGGGACTAATGAGCAGTTCTTC. Residues: CASRFLAGGTNEQFF.

This CDR3 reads CASSDGRGNEQFF. The CDR3 DNA reads TGTGCCAGCAGCGATGGGCGTGGCAATGAGCAGTTCTTC. The V and J genes are TRBV21-1 and TRBJ2-1; the listed D gene, TRBD1, was not tested against the DNA. TRBV21-1 is noted as a pseudogene. This CDR3 spans 13 amino acids.

The chain employs TRBV18 and TRBJ1-6; 7 positions agree with TRBD1. With V trimmed by 3 bases and J by 2 bases, 7 bases remained unmatched. The CDR3 consists of 17 residues. CDR1 and CDR2 (germline): KGHSH, LQKENI. This chain's CDR3 is CASSPQTGRAYNSPLHF. DNA for the CDR3: TGTGCCAGCTCACCCCAGACAGGGCGGGCCTATAATTCACCCCTCCACTTT.

V and J are TRBV27 and TRBJ2-3; D gene unclear. This CDR3 has 14 amino acids. CDR1 is MNHEY, CDR2 SMNVEV, per germline (reference sequence). Deletions cut 10 bases from V and 2 bases from J, with 16 bases between. The CDR3 spells CATTPSPYTDTQYF. The CDR3 bases are TGTGCCACGACTCCGAGCCCTTACACAGATACGCAGTATTTT.

The chain uses TRBV4-2 and TRBJ2-3; 7 bases fit TRBD2. In germline, CDR1 is LGHNA, CDR2 YNFKEQ. V lost 4 bases to trimming and J lost 4 bases; unmatched junction nucleotides: 8. The CDR3 extends over 15 amino acids. DNA for the CDR3: TGTGCCAGCAGCCCGCGGGAGTACCAACCAGATACGCAGTATTTT. Amino acids: CASSPREYQPDTQYF.

The gene calls are TRBV28 and TRBJ1-2; 11 nucleotides line up with TRBD1. The CDR3 runs to 16 residues. CDR1 is MDHEN, CDR2 SYDVKM, per germline. With V trimmed by 6 bases and J by 4 bases, 10 bases remained unmatched. The CDR3 region is CASSLGTGTGGYGYTF. DNA of the CDR3: TGTGCCAGCAGCCTAGGAACCGGGACAGGGGGCTATGGCTACACCTTC.

CDR3 residues: CASSLVKGLGYEQYF. The CDR3 DNA follows: TGTGCCAGCAGCCTGGTTAAAGGATTAGGGTACGAGCAGTACTTC. J is TRBJ2-7 and V is TRBV6-5, with D unclear. The germline V gene encodes CDR1 MNHEY and CDR2 SVGAGI. V lost 6 bases and J 4 bases, leaving 19 bases between the germline ends. The length of the CDR3 is 15 residues.

The rearrangement joins TRBV10-2 to TRBJ2-1; D not certain. Trimming removed 6 bases from V and 5 bases from J, with 2 bases in between. Germline lookup yields CDR1 WSHSY and CDR2 SAAADI. The CDR3 runs to 10 residues. CDR3 bases: TGCGCCAGCAGGGACAATGAGCAGTTCTTC. It codes for CASRDNEQFF.

This clone came up once. The chain couples TRBV7-9 to TRBJ1-1; perhaps TRBD1 as D (6 bases). The germline V gene encodes CDR1 SEHNR and CDR2 FQNEAQ (reference sequence). V was cut by 6 bases and J by 8 bases, with 16 bases left in between. This CDR3 is 13 amino acids long. The CDR3 nucleotides read TGTGCCAGCAGAAACGGGGCGGACAGCGAAGCTTTCTTT. It yields the protein CASRNGADSEAFF.